A single sample is the source of the 22 T cell receptor beta chains below, sequenced in a study of shared clonotypes between healthy human individuals. TCRdb keeps only in-frame clones here, not all; method: immunoSEQ multiplex PCR. The data contain over 2 million clones, approximately 95% of them seen just once; the ten biggest clones take up roughly 0.13%. Input material: naive CD4+ T cells sorted from blood. Subset denoted: CD45RA+ positively selected. Receptor source: a man between 18 and 29 years old in good health.

The V and J genes are TRBV7-2 and TRBJ2-7; D perhaps matches TRBD1 (6 bases). CDR1 is SGHTA and CDR2 is FQGNSA in the germline V gene. The CDR3 has 15 amino acids. Between the trimmed V and J ends, which lost 0 bases and 2 bases, there was a span of 11 bases. In nucleotides, the CDR3 is TGTGCCAGCAGCTTAGCCTCAGGGGACACCTACGAGCAGTACTTC. Translation: CASSLASGDTYEQYF.

The rearrangement uses TRBV5-1 and TRBJ2-3; D not resolved. The V end was cut by 0 bases, the J end by 8 bases, with 7 bases between. The CDR3 is 12 amino acids. Per germline, CDR1 SGHRS and CDR2 YFSETQ. CDR3: CASSLDATTQYF. The CDR3 nucleotides are TGCGCCAGCAGCTTGGATGCCACTACGCAGTATTTT.

The chain carries TRBV6-1 and TRBJ2-3; no firm D call. The V gene's germline CDR1 is MNHNS and CDR2 SASEGT. Trimming removed 2 bases from V and 0 bases from J, with 6 bases in between. The CDR3 loop spans 14 amino acids. The CDR3 DNA sequence: TGTGCCAGCAGTGAATTGGGCAGCACAGATACGCAGTATTTT. Encoded protein: CASSELGSTDTQYF.

The rearrangement uses TRBV6-5 and TRBJ1-2; D call uncertain. From germline, CDR1 is MNHEY and CDR2 SVGAGI. Trimming removed 7 bases from V and 0 bases from J, with 12 bases in between. The CDR3 loop spans 14 amino acids. CDR3 in DNA: TGTGCCAGCACTGCGGGCAGCACTAACTATGGCTACACCTTC. The encoded protein is CASTAGSTNYGYTF.

Points on this clone: Other DNA sequences from this sample encode an identical CDR3 as well. The chain joins TRBV7-6 to TRBJ2-1, with a weak D call TRBD2 (7 bases). CDR3 size: 15 residues. V was clipped by 0 bases and J by 2 bases, with 8 bases between them. Germline CDR1 reads SGHVS; CDR2 reads FNYEAQ. As DNA, the CDR3 is TGTGCCAGCAGCTTAGCCGGGGGGCCCTACAATGAGCAGTTCTTC. It specifies CASSLAGGPYNEQFF.

This chain uses TRBV19 with TRBJ1-1, with D unclear. This CDR3 region has 17 residues. Germline V gene sequence: CDR1 LNHDA, CDR2 SQIVND (reference sequence). V was shortened by 3 bases and J by 2 bases, with 19 bases between the two germline ends. Here the CDR3 reads CASSMRQMAKDNTEAFF. DNA for the CDR3: TGTGCCAGTAGTATGCGTCAGATGGCGAAGGATAACACTGAAGCTTTCTTT.

This sequence joins TRBV6-1 and TRBJ1-6; D call uncertain. Germline CDR1 MNHNS, CDR2 SASEGT. The CDR3 contains 16 residues. V was shortened by 5 bases and J by 8 bases, with 19 bases between the two germline ends. For the CDR3, the DNA is TGTGCCAGCAGTAAAGAAGGGAGAACTAAGGATTCACCCCTCCACTTT. Translating gives CASSKEGRTKDSPLHF.

The J gene is TRBJ1-1, the V gene TRBV15, with 7 nucleotides matching TRBD1. CDR1 is LNHNV and CDR2 is YYDKDF in the germline V gene (reference sequence). V lost 0 bases, J lost 8 bases, and 6 bases stayed unmatched. The length of the CDR3 is 14 residues. The CDR3 loop reads CATSREGGQIEAFF. The DNA for the CDR3 is TGTGCCACCAGCAGAGAAGGGGGACAGATCGAAGCTTTCTTT.

The rearrangement joins TRBV2 to TRBJ2-2, with 8 bases aligning to TRBD1. Germline values: CDR1 SNHLY, CDR2 FYNNEI. V lost 6 bases, J lost 3 bases, and 6 bases stayed unmatched. The CDR3 consists of 15 residues. CDR3 sequence (DNA): TGTGCCAGCAGGGGCAGGGGGCGGGACACCGGGGAGCTGTTTTTT. Translated: CASRGRGRDTGELFF.

V gene TRBV7-2 combines with J gene TRBJ2-7, with TRBD2 matching over 14 bases. V shed 6 bases, J shed 6 bases, and the junction held 7 bases outside the gene matches. This CDR3 is 15 amino acids long. Per the germline V gene, CDR1 is SGHTA and CDR2 is FQGNSA. CDR3 coding DNA: TGTGCCAGCAGGCGGACGGGACTAGCGGGAGTCGAGCAGTACTTC. This encodes CASRRTGLAGVEQYF. The full variable domain, completed using reference TRBV7-2 and TRBJ2-7, is GAGVSQSPSNKVTEKGKDVELRCDPISGHTALYWYRQSLGQGLEFLIYFQGNSAPDKSGLPSDRFSAERTGGSVSTLTIQRTQQEDSAVYLCASRRTGLAGVEQYFGPGTRLTVT.

The CDR3 protein is CAWGRGLTEAFF. In nucleotides, the CDR3 is TGTGCCTGGGGCAGGGGGCTCACTGAAGCTTTCTTT. The V call is TRBV30, the J call TRBJ1-1; 8 nucleotides agree with TRBD1. After removal of 5 bases from V and 4 bases from J, the junction contained 3 bases not matched to a gene. There are 12 residues in the CDR3. Germline lookup yields CDR1 GTSNPN and CDR2 SVGIG (reference sequence).

The chain recombines TRBV7-9 with TRBJ2-7; 7 bases are a match to TRBD2. The junction had 10 bases not matched to a gene; V was cut back by 3 bases and J by 5 bases. The CDR3 loop spans 15 amino acids. The germline V gene encodes CDR1 SEHNR and CDR2 FQNEAQ (reference sequence). This CDR3 is CASSFLGGPGDEQYF. The CDR3 nucleotides are TGTGCCAGCAGCTTTCTGGGAGGGCCCGGGGACGAGCAGTACTTC.

CDR3 region: CASSRYTFNEKLFF. CDR3 bases: TGTGCCAGCAGCCGTTACACCTTCAATGAAAAACTGTTTTTT. The chain recombines TRBV11-2 with TRBJ1-4; D is ambiguous. V gave up 5 bases and J gave up 5 bases, with 12 bases separating them. The germline V gene has CDR1 SGHAT and CDR2 FQNNGV. The CDR3 runs to 14 residues.

This chain links TRBV6-5 with TRBJ2-1; D not resolved. Trimming left V 6 bases short and J 7 bases short, with 16 bases between. Per the germline V gene, CDR1 is MNHEY and CDR2 is SVGAGI. The CDR3 is made up of 14 amino acids. CDR3 nucleotide sequence: TGTGCCAGCAGCCAACCGGGCATAAGGAATGAGCAGTTCTTC. Protein product: CASSQPGIRNEQFF.

The chain is built from TRBV6-5 and TRBJ1-2; 8 nucleotides line up with TRBD1. This CDR3 has 14 residues. The V gene's germline CDR1 is MNHEY and CDR2 SVGAGI. With 3 bases clipped from V and 5 bases from J, the junction kept 5 bases outside the gene matches. The CDR3, as DNA: TGTGCCAGCAGTTATGACAGGGGATTATATGGCTACACCTTC. The encoded protein is CASSYDRGLYGYTF.

The chain has TRBV4-2 and TRBJ1-4; no definite D call. The CDR3 totals 17 residues. CDR1 is LGHNA and CDR2 is YNFKEQ in the germline V gene. Between the trimmed V and J ends, which lost 0 bases and 6 bases, there was a span of 17 bases. CDR3 protein: CASSQDEVLERDEKLFF. CDR3 bases: TGTGCCAGCAGCCAAGACGAGGTCTTGGAACGGGATGAAAAACTGTTTTTT.

The chain couples TRBV7-2 to TRBJ1-5, with D possibly TRBD1 on 6 matching bases. Trimming stripped 6 bases from V and 6 bases from J, with 12 bases between. Germline V gene data show CDR1 as SGHTA and CDR2 as FQGNSA. The CDR3 length is 13 residues. CDR3 residues: CASRQGGGQPQHF. The CDR3 DNA follows: TGTGCCAGCAGACAGGGAGGGGGTCAGCCCCAGCATTTT.

Worth noting for this clone: The sample carries other DNA sequences with the same CDR3. The chain is built from TRBV5-1 and TRBJ2-7; 7 bases are a match to TRBD1. The CDR3 is 14 residues long. Germline CDR1 SGHRS, CDR2 YFSETQ. J lost 3 bases, V lost 2 bases, and 5 bases had no gene match. This CDR3 is CASSLEGAGYEQYF. CDR3 coding DNA: TGCGCCAGCAGCTTAGAGGGGGCGGGCTACGAGCAGTACTTC.

This chain joins TRBV4-3 and TRBJ2-1; a weak D match, TRBD1 (6 bases). The CDR3 has 16 residues. Germline assignment: CDR1 LGHNA and CDR2 YSLEER. The V end was cut by 4 bases, the J end by 10 bases, with 23 bases between. This CDR3 is CASSPGLTGPVWEQFF. CDR3 nucleotides: TGCGCCAGCAGCCCCGGGCTAACAGGGCCGGTATGGGAGCAGTTCTTC.

CDR3: CASSRTGGGWDEQYF. In DNA, the CDR3 is TGTGCCAGCAGTCGTACAGGGGGCGGTTGGGACGAGCAGTACTTC. The chain carries TRBV27 and TRBJ2-7; TRBD1 matches at 9 bases. The V gene end was trimmed by 5 bases and the J gene end by 5 bases; junction bases not matched to a gene: 10. This CDR3 has 15 residues. CDR1 and CDR2 from the germline V gene are MNHEY and SMNVEV (reference sequence).

The V and J genes are TRBV6-5 and TRBJ2-7, with 12 bases lining up with TRBD1. The germline V gene has CDR1 MNHEY and CDR2 SVGAGI. The CDR3 is 15 amino acids. V lost 4 bases to trimming and J lost 5 bases; unmatched junction nucleotides: 6. CDR3 residues: CASSFSGTGGDEQYF. CDR3 DNA: TGTGCCAGCAGTTTTTCCGGGACAGGGGGCGACGAGCAGTACTTC.

The chain recombines TRBV19 with TRBJ1-5; D uncertain. Trimming pared 7 bases from V and 0 bases from J, leaving 10 bases between. Germline assignment: CDR1 LNHDA and CDR2 SQIVND (reference sequence). The CDR3 contains 14 residues. This chain's CDR3 is CASKYGNSNQPQHF. CDR3 nucleotide sequence: TGTGCCAGTAAGTACGGCAATAGCAATCAGCCCCAGCATTTT.